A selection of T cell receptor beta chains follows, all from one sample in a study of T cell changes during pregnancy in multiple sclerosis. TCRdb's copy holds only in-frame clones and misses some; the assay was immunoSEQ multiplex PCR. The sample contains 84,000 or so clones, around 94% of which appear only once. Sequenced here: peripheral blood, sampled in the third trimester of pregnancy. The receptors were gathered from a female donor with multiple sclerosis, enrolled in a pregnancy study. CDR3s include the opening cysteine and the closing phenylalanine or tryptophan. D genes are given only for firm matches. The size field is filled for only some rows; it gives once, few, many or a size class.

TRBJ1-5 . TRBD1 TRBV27 CASSLSGGQKKDQPQHF TGTGCCAGCAGTTTATCCGGGGGACAGAAGAAAGATCAGCCCCAGCATTTT
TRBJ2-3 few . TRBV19 CASRQSTDTQYF TGTGCCAGTAGACAGAGCACAGATACGCAGTATTTT
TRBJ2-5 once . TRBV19 CASSKGHPQETQYF TGTGCCAGTAGTAAGGGACACCCTCAAGAGACCCAGTACTTC
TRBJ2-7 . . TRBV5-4 CASSWGPYEQYF TGTGCCAGCAGCTGGGGCCCCTACGAGCAGTACTTC
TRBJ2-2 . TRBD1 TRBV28 CASRLQGPGELFF TGTGCCAGCAGGTTACAGGGGCCCGGGGAGCTGTTTTTT
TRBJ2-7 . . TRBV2 CASSHPREPPYEQYF TGTGCCAGCAGTCACCCTCGGGAGCCCCCCTACGAGCAGTACTTC
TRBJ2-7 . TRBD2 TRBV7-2 CASSLAGDAYEQYF TGTGCCAGCAGCTTGGCGGGAGACGCCTACGAGCAGTACTTC
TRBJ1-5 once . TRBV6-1 CASSEAAGNQPQHF TGTGCCAGCAGTGAAGCGGCAGGGAATCAGCCCCAGCATTTT
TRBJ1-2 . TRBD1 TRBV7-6 CASSLGSHRDRGRGGYTF TGTGCCAGCAGCTTAGGATCCCACCGGGACAGGGGGCGCGGGGGCTACACCTTC
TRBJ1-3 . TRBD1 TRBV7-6 CASSPRFRDRGPGNTIYF TGTGCCAGCAGCCCCCGGTTCCGGGACAGGGGGCCTGGAAACACCATATATTTT
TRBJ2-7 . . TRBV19 CASSTQPRLGLIHEQYF TGTGCCAGTAGTACACAACCTCGACTAGGGCTCATACACGAGCAGTACTTC
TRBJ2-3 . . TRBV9 CASSVGGGDTQYF TGTGCCAGCAGCGTAGGGGGCGGAGATACGCAGTATTTT
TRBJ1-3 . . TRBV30 CAWSTGEIAGNTIYF TGTGCCTGGAGTACAGGCGAGATAGCTGGAAACACCATATATTTT
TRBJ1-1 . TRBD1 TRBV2 CASRDGQGGTEAFF TGTGCCAGCAGAGATGGACAGGGGGGCACTGAAGCTTTCTTT
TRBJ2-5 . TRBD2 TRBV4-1 CASSQVGTNQETQYF TGCGCCAGCAGCCAAGTGGGGACTAACCAAGAGACCCAGTACTTC
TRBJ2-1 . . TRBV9 CASSDAGSGNNEQFF TGTGCCAGCAGCGATGCGGGGTCGGGGAACAATGAGCAGTTCTTC
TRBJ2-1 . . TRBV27 CASSLAQGMNYNEQFF TGTGCCAGCAGTTTAGCCCAGGGGATGAACTACAATGAGCAGTTCTTC
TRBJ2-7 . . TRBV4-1 CASSLSPGHRYEQYF TGCGCCAGCAGCCTTTCGCCGGGACATCGCTACGAGCAGTACTTC